The 5 T cell receptor beta chains reported below all come from one sample, sequenced in a study of blood T cell repertoires in COVID-19. Profiling relied on immunoSEQ multiplex PCR, and the TCRdb table lists in-frame clones only, not all of them. The repertoire holds fewer than 700,000 clones, 85% to 90% seen once, with about 8% in the top ten. The sequencing sample was made of peripheral blood. Every receptor here comes from a woman in her fifties or sixties with COVID-19, enrolled during active disease.

J is TRBJ2-7 and V is TRBV5-1; 9 bases agree with TRBD1. V was clipped by 4 bases and J by 4 bases; unmatched bases: 9. Germline lookup yields CDR1 SGHRS and CDR2 YFSETQ. The CDR3 contains 15 residues. The CDR3 here is CASSLVRDRAYEQYF. The CDR3 DNA is TGCGCCAGCAGCCTTGTTAGGGACAGGGCGTACGAGCAGTACTTC.

Comments on this clone: The sample contains more than one DNA sequence encoding this CDR3. This chain joins TRBV5-1 and TRBJ1-1; D is ambiguous. The CDR3 sequence is 14 residues long. Trimming took 0 bases from V and 1 from J, leaving 7 bases between them. The V gene's germline CDR1 is SGHRS and CDR2 YFSETQ. In DNA, the CDR3 is TGCGCCAGCAGCTTGGGGCTTGGGAACACTGAAGCTTTCTTT. This gives the protein CASSLGLGNTEAFF.

The rearrangement links TRBV7-7 to TRBJ1-2, with 8 bases identical to TRBD1. The CDR3 spans 16 residues. Trimming at V came to 5 bases and at J to 6 bases, leaving 14 bases not matched to a gene. The germline V gene has CDR1 SSHAT and CDR2 FNYEAQ (reference sequence). CDR3 DNA: TGTGCCAGCAGCCCGGTGATGGCAGGGGGCGTCGATGGCTACACCTTC. It translates to CASSPVMAGGVDGYTF.

The chain recombines TRBV10-1 with TRBJ2-7, with 8 bases aligning to TRBD2. V lost 4 bases to trimming and J lost 0 bases; unmatched junction nucleotides: 2. Germline values: CDR1 WNHNN, CDR2 SYGVQD (reference sequence). The CDR3 runs 14 residues. The CDR3 region is CASSASGGSYEQYF. Written as DNA, the CDR3 is TGCGCCAGCAGTGCCAGCGGGGGCTCCTACGAGCAGTACTTC.

The gene calls are TRBV19 and TRBJ1-1; the match to TRBD1 covers 7 bases. V shed 6 bases and J 0 bases; nucleotides not matched to a gene: 10. Per the germline V gene, CDR1 is LNHDA and CDR2 is SQIVND (reference sequence). The CDR3 length is 16 residues. The CDR3 spells CASSPKGQTVNTEAFF. The CDR3 coding sequence is TGTGCCAGTAGCCCCAAGGGACAGACCGTGAACACTGAAGCTTTCTTT. Full variable domain (remainder filled in from reference TRBV19 and TRBJ1-1): DGGITQSPKYLFRKEGQNVTLSCEQNLNHDAMYWYRQDPGQGLRLIYYSQIVNDFQKGDIAEGYSVSREKKESFPLTVTSAQKNPTAFYLCASSPKGQTVNTEAFFGQGTRLTVV.